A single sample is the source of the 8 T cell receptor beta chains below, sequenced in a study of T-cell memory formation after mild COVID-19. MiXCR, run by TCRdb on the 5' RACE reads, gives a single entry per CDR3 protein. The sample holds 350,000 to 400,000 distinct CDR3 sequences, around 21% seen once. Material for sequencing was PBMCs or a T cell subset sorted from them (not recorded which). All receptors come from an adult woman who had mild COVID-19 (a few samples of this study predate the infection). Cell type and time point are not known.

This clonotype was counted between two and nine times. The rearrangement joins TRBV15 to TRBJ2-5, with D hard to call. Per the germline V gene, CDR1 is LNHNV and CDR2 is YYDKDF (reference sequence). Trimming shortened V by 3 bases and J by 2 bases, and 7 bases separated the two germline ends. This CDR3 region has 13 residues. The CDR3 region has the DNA TGTGCCACCAGCAGCACATCACAAGAGACCCAGTACTTC. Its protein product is CATSSTSQETQYF. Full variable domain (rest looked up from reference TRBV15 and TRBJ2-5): DAMVIQNPRYQVTQFGKPVTLSCSQTLNHNVMYWYQQKSSQAPKLLFHYYDKDFNNEADTPDNFQSRRPNTSFCFLDIRSPGLGDTAMYLCATSSTSQETQYFGPGTRLLVL.

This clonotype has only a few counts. The CDR3 is CASSSGTYSYNEQFF. Here the CDR3 DNA reads TGCGCCAGCAGCTCCGGGACCTACTCCTACAATGAGCAGTTCTTC. The chain joins TRBV5-1 to TRBJ2-1; D might be TRBD1 or TRBD2, each matching 5 bases. Germline V CDR1 and CDR2: SGHRS, YFSETQ. Trimming cost V 3 bases and J 0 bases, with 10 bases left between them. The CDR3 runs 15 residues.

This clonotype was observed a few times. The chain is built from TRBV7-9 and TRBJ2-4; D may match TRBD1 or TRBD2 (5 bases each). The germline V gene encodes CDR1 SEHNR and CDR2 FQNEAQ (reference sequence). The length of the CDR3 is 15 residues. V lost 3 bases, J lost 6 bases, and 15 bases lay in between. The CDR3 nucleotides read TGTGCCAGCAGCTTTCGGCAGGGTGGGGGAAACATTCAGTACTTC. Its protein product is CASSFRQGGGNIQYF.

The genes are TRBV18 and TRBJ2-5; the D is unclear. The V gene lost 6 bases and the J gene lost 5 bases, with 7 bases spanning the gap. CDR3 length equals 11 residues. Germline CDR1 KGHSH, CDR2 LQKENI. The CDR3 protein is CASSPSETQYF. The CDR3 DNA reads TGTGCCAGCTCCCCCTCGGAGACCCAGTACTTC. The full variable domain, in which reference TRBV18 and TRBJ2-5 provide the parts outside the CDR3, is NAGVMQNPRHLVRRRGQEARLRCSPMKGHSHVYWYRQLPEEGLKFMVYLQKENIIDESGMPKERFSAEFPKEGPSILRIQQVVRGDSAAYFCASSPSETQYFGPGTRLLVL.

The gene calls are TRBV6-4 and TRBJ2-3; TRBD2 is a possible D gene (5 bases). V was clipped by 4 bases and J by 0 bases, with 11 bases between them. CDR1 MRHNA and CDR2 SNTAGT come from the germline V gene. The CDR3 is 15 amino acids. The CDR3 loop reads CASSVGRASTDTQYF. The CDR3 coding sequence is TGTGCCAGCAGTGTAGGGCGGGCTAGCACAGATACGCAGTATTTT.

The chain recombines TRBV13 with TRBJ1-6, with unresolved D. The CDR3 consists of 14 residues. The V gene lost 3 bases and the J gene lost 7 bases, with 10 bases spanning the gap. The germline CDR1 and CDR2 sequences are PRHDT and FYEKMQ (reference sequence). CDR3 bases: TGTGCCAGCAGCTTTAGGACGGGAAATTCACCCCTCCACTTT. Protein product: CASSFRTGNSPLHF.

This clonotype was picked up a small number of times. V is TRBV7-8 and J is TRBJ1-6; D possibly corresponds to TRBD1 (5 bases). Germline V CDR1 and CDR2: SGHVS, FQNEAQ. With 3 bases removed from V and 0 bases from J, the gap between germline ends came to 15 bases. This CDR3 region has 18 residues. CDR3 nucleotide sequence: TGTGCCAGCAGCTTGACAGACATCGACAGCTCCTATAATTCACCCCTCCACTTT. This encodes CASSLTDIDSSYNSPLHF.

CDR3 DNA: TGTGCCAGCATTCTACAGTCGAACACTGAAGCTTTCTTT. Its translation: CASILQSNTEAFF. The J gene is TRBJ1-1, the V gene TRBV6-2 or TRBV6-3; D remains ambiguous. Germline V gene lookup returns CDR1 MNHEY and CDR2 SVGEGT. The CDR3 is 13 amino acids. The V end was cut by 7 bases, the J end by 1 base, with 10 bases between.